Shown below are 3 T cell receptor beta chains from a single sample sequenced in a study of breast tumors, draining lymph nodes, adjacent tissues. TCRdb processed the multiplex PCR reads anew with MiXCR; each CDR3 protein has one entry. This table has 170,000 or so distinct CDR3 sequences, around a third appearing once. Axillary draining lymph nodes of breast cancer patients supplied the node samples. Sequencing was carried out using axillary lymph node tissue. The origin of the receptors is a female donor with breast cancer. Some clones in this sample may be carry-over from other donors' samples.

Ten or more counts support this clonotype. The gene calls are TRBV20-1 and TRBJ2-1; 11 positions match TRBD2. Germline-derived CDR1 and CDR2 are DFQATT and SNEGSKA (reference sequence). The V and J ends lost 6 bases and 5 bases, in that order; junction bases with no gene match: 6. The CDR3 spans 14 residues. In DNA, the CDR3 is TGCAGTGCGTCCGGGACTAGCGGTCACAATGAGCAGTTCTTC. Translation: CSASGTSGHNEQFF.

The CDR3: CAISAYGLINYEQYF. The CDR3 bases are TGTGCCATCAGCGCCTACGGACTCATAAACTACGAGCAGTACTTC. This chain connects TRBV10-3 to TRBJ2-7; TRBD2 is a possible D gene (5 bases). Germline CDR1 is ENHRY and CDR2 is SYGVKD. Trimming pared 6 bases from V and 3 bases from J, leaving 18 bases between. The length of the CDR3 is 15 residues.

The chain recombines TRBV3-1 with TRBJ2-1; D is unclear. The CDR3 totals 12 residues. Trimming took 5 bases from V and 2 from J, leaving 4 bases between them. CDR1 is LGHDT, CDR2 YNNKEL, per germline (reference sequence). For the CDR3, the DNA is TGTGCCAGCAGCACAACCTACAATGAGCAGTTCTTC. Encoded protein: CASSTTYNEQFF.